Presented here are 26 T cell receptor beta chains from one specimen sequenced in a study of blood T cell repertoires in COVID-19. Generated by immunoSEQ multiplex PCR, the TCRdb table keeps only in-frame clones and is missing some. Here the sample spans roughly 200,000 clones, around four fifths being singletons. Sequenced material: PBMCs or T cells enriched from blood (not recorded which). These receptors were taken from a middle-aged man who had recovered from COVID-19.

The gene calls are TRBV3-1 (or the pseudogene TRBV3-2) and TRBJ1-1; D unresolved. Per germline, CDR1 LGHDT and CDR2 YNNKEL (reference sequence). The ends were cut back, 4 bases at V and 8 bases at J, with 8 bases in the middle. The CDR3 totals 11 residues. The DNA of the CDR3 is TGTGCCAGCAGCCTTAGATCAGAAGCTTTCTTT. The encoded protein is CASSLRSEAFF.

Concerning this clone: The sample carries other DNA sequences with the same CDR3. This rearrangement joins TRBV7-2 to TRBJ2-5; TRBD2 is a possible D gene (6 bases). Trimming took 5 bases from V and 2 from J, leaving 9 bases between them. The V gene's germline CDR1 is SGHTA and CDR2 FQGNSA. There are 13 residues in the CDR3. The CDR3 DNA reads as TGTGCCAGCAGCCCCCTAGCGCAAGAGACCCAGTACTTC. Amino acids: CASSPLAQETQYF.

The chain is built from TRBV5-1 and TRBJ2-5, with 8 nucleotides matching TRBD1. The V gene's germline CDR1 is SGHRS and CDR2 YFSETQ. Trimming removed 4 bases from V and 4 bases from J; junction bases left unmatched: 9. CDR3 length: 15 residues. The CDR3, as DNA: TGCGCCAGCAGCGGCCAAGCAACAGGGGGAGAGACCCAGTACTTC. Translation: CASSGQATGGETQYF.

J is TRBJ2-7 and V is TRBV6-5; D possibly corresponds to TRBD1 (6 bases). CDR1 is MNHEY and CDR2 is SVGAGI in the germline V gene. CDR3 length: 14 residues. Trimming took off 2 bases at V and 0 bases at J, with 8 bases between the two ends. The CDR3 reads CASSYGGPSYEQYF. The CDR3 bases are TGTGCCAGCAGTTACGGGGGCCCCTCCTACGAGCAGTACTTC.

The chain carries TRBV28 and TRBJ2-7, with TRBD1 identical over 7 bases. In germline, CDR1 is MDHEN, CDR2 SYDVKM. This CDR3 is 14 amino acids long. The V and J ends lost 8 bases and 2 bases, in that order; junction bases with no gene match: 9. Written as DNA, the CDR3 is TGTGCCAGCCGCTTGACAGGGAGTACCTACGAGCAGTACTTC. Translating gives CASRLTGSTYEQYF.

V and J are TRBV4-2 and TRBJ2-7; 14 nucleotides agree with TRBD2. Looked up from germline, CDR1 is LGHNA and CDR2 is YNFKEQ. The CDR3 covers 17 residues. The ends lost 1 base at V and 3 bases at J; junction bases unmatched: 5. CDR3 sequence (DNA): TGTGCCAGCAGCCAAGTAGAGGGGACTAGCGGGAGCTACGAGCAGTACTTC. Residues: CASSQVEGTSGSYEQYF.

In this sample, this clone turned up many times. The genes are TRBV7-3 and TRBJ1-1, with a weak D call TRBD1 (5 bases). The CDR3 is 14 amino acids. CDR1 and CDR2 (germline): SGHTA, FQGTGA. Trimming removed 5 bases at V and 3 bases at J, with 13 bases between. CDR3 region: CASSTGRQYTEAFF. The CDR3 bases are TGTGCCAGCAGCACGGGCCGACAGTACACTGAAGCTTTCTTT.

The chain is built from TRBV19 and TRBJ1-5; D might be TRBD1 (6 bases). This CDR3 is 15 amino acids long. Trimming left V 3 bases short and J 1 base short, with 10 bases between. The germline gives CDR1 LNHDA, CDR2 SQIVND (reference sequence). This CDR3 is CASSMVGASNQPQHF. The DNA of the CDR3 is TGTGCCAGTAGTATGGTGGGGGCGAGCAATCAGCCCCAGCATTTT. Drawing the rest from reference TRBV19 and TRBJ1-5, the complete variable domain is DGGITQSPKYLFRKEGQNVTLSCEQNLNHDAMYWYRQDPGQGLRLIYYSQIVNDFQKGDIAEGYSVSREKKESFPLTVTSAQKNPTAFYLCASSMVGASNQPQHFGDGTRLSIL.

This clone was counted between two and nine times. The chain links TRBV19 to TRBJ1-2; D remains ambiguous. Germline values: CDR1 LNHDA, CDR2 SQIVND (reference sequence). Trimming removed 7 bases from V and 8 bases from J, with 14 bases in between. The CDR3 contains 12 residues. Here the CDR3 DNA reads TGTGCCAGTACCGGTTCCTGGTACGGCTACACCTTC. Translating gives CASTGSWYGYTF.

This clone was observed a few times. The chain couples TRBV27 to TRBJ2-7; 14 nucleotides agree with TRBD2. The CDR3 sequence is 16 residues long. Germline CDR1 MNHEY, CDR2 SMNVEV (reference sequence). The ends lost 4 bases at V and 7 bases at J; junction bases unmatched: 9. The CDR3 bases are TGTGCCAGCAGTTCCCGACTAGCGGGAGGGCCGAGGGAGCAGTACGTC. It codes for CASSSRLAGGPREQYV.

The chain carries TRBV4-3 and TRBJ2-7; D remains ambiguous. The CDR3 spans 13 residues. Germline V gene lookup returns CDR1 LGHNA and CDR2 YSLEER. Trimming removed 1 base at V and 8 bases at J, with 12 bases between. The CDR3 bases are TGCGCCAGCAGCCAAGCCGGGTCCCTAAAGCAGTACTTC. Translated: CASSQAGSLKQYF.

The V and J genes are TRBV6-5 and TRBJ1-2; the match to TRBD1 covers 11 bases. J lost 7 bases, V lost 4 bases, and 5 bases had no gene match. The CDR3 covers 14 residues. Germline CDR1 and CDR2: MNHEY and SVGAGI. The CDR3 sequence: CASSSGQGAGGYTF. In DNA, the CDR3 is TGTGCCAGCAGTTCAGGACAGGGGGCCGGTGGCTACACCTTC.

V is TRBV20-1 and J is TRBJ1-5; D gene uncertain. Germline-derived CDR1 and CDR2 are DFQATT and SNEGSKA (reference sequence). The CDR3 spans 13 residues. The V end lost 3 bases, the J end lost 1 base, and 7 bases lay between the germline ends. The CDR3 bases are TGCAGTGCTAGTGAGTCGAGCAATCAGCCCCAGCATTTT. It codes for CSASESSNQPQHF.

The rearrangement joins TRBV11-2 to TRBJ2-1; D gene unclear. Germline values: CDR1 SGHAT, CDR2 FQNNGV. CDR3 length equals 12 residues. V lost 2 bases, J lost 4 bases, and 3 bases lay in between. The CDR3 DNA is TGTGCCAGCAGCTTACTTTACAATGAGCAGTTCTTC. It codes for CASSLLYNEQFF.

The rearrangement uses TRBV7-2 and TRBJ2-2, with D unresolved. CDR1 SGHTA and CDR2 FQGNSA come from the germline V gene. This CDR3 has 14 amino acids. Trimming left V 2 bases short and J 0 bases short, with 4 bases between. For the CDR3, the DNA is TGTGCCAGCAGCTTAACAGCGAACACCGGGGAGCTGTTTTTT. Encoded protein: CASSLTANTGELFF.

V is TRBV28 and J is TRBJ2-2; 11 nucleotides agree with TRBD2. Germline loops: CDR1 MDHEN, CDR2 SYDVKM. Unmatched junction bases numbered 4, after V lost 6 bases and J lost 1 base. CDR3 length equals 16 residues. The CDR3 loop reads CASSPGTSGNTGELFF. CDR3 bases: TGTGCCAGCAGCCCCGGGACTAGCGGGAACACCGGGGAGCTGTTTTTT.

There are a few counts of this clone. The rearrangement uses TRBV28 and TRBJ2-7; TRBD2 matches 14 bases. The CDR3 has 15 residues. After removal of 5 bases from V and 3 bases from J, the junction contained 3 bases not matched to a gene. CDR1 is MDHEN, CDR2 SYDVKM, per germline. CDR3 nucleotide sequence: TGTGCCAGCAGTCGTGGGACTAGCGGGAGCTACGAGCAGTACTTC. Translation gives CASSRGTSGSYEQYF.

The chain is built from TRBV7-2 and TRBJ1-5; weak D call: TRBD1 (5 bases). Germline V gives CDR1 SGHTA, CDR2 FQGNSA. The germline V and J ends were trimmed by 2 bases and 0 bases, with 14 bases remaining between them. This CDR3 region has 17 residues. The CDR3 DNA reads as TGTGCCAGCAGCTTAATCGGCGGGACCTATAGCAATCAGCCCCAGCATTTT. This sequence encodes CASSLIGGTYSNQPQHF.

The V gene is TRBV19, the J gene TRBJ1-3; TRBD1 might be the D (5 bases). The CDR3 has 17 residues. Trimming removed 5 bases from V and 0 bases from J, with 17 bases in between. CDR1 LNHDA and CDR2 SQIVND come from the germline V gene (reference sequence). CDR3 sequence reads: CASSWETGQSSGNTIYF. In DNA, the CDR3 is TGTGCCAGTAGTTGGGAAACAGGACAATCCTCTGGAAACACCATATATTTT.

The V and J genes are TRBV24-1 and TRBJ2-3; a weak D match, TRBD1 (7 bases). Trimming stripped 3 bases from V and 4 bases from J, with 16 bases between. The germline CDR1 and CDR2 sequences are KGHDR and SFDVKD. This CDR3 has 16 residues. As DNA, the CDR3 is TGTGCCACCAGTGATGCCGCAGGGGGGAGCTCAGATACGCAGTATTTT. It codes for CATSDAAGGSSDTQYF.

The rearrangement uses TRBV7-8 and TRBJ1-4; 9 bases line up with TRBD1. CDR1 and CDR2 (germline): SGHVS, FQNEAQ. V trimming: 5 bases; J trimming: 8 bases; junction bases outside the gene matches: 9. The CDR3 length is 15 residues. The CDR3 region is CASSRQGTGLEKLFF. The CDR3, as DNA: TGTGCCAGCAGCCGACAAGGGACAGGGTTGGAAAAACTGTTTTTT.

The V and J genes are TRBV11-2 and TRBJ2-7; D remains unclear. CDR3 length: 15 amino acids. V lost 5 bases to trimming and J lost 6 bases, with 20 bases between them. Germline CDR1 and CDR2: SGHAT and FQNNGV. In DNA, the CDR3 is TGTGCCAGCAGCCCCCCGGGTACCTCGCGTGGCGAGCAGTACTTC. Translation gives CASSPPGTSRGEQYF.

The J gene is TRBJ2-5, the V gene TRBV24-1; possibly TRBD1 for D (7 bases). V was cut by 0 bases and J by 3 bases, with 13 bases left in between. The germline V gene encodes CDR1 KGHDR and CDR2 SFDVKD. The length of the CDR3 is 16 residues. The CDR3 reads CATSDLGGGTEETQYF. CDR3 sequence (DNA): TGTGCCACCAGTGATTTGGGGGGCGGGACAGAAGAGACCCAGTACTTC.

V and J are TRBV5-6 and TRBJ1-1, with 7 bases identical to TRBD1. Germline CDR1 is SGHDT and CDR2 is YYEEEE. This CDR3 contains 17 residues. V shed 4 bases and J 0 bases; nucleotides not matched to a gene: 12. The DNA of the CDR3 is TGTGCCAGCAGCCCGGGTCCCGGGACAGTCCTGAACACTGAAGCTTTCTTT. As protein: CASSPGPGTVLNTEAFF.

The V and J genes are TRBV9 and TRBJ2-5, with D uncertain. Trimming removed 0 bases at V and 1 base at J, with 13 bases between. Germline loops: CDR1 SGDLS, CDR2 YYNGEE. The CDR3 is 16 residues long. The CDR3 DNA follows: TGTGCCAGCAGCGTAGCGGCAGGCCACTCCCAAGAGACCCAGTACTTC. Protein sequence: CASSVAAGHSQETQYF.

In the case of this clone: This specimen includes other DNA sequences encoding the same CDR3. The chain employs TRBV7-2 and TRBJ1-2, with 9 bases fitting TRBD1. V shed 5 bases and J 8 bases; nucleotides not matched to a gene: 6. Germline V gives CDR1 SGHTA, CDR2 FQGNSA. This CDR3 contains 13 residues. As DNA, the CDR3 is TGTGCCAGCAGCCCACGGACAGGGGACGGCTACACCTTC. Its translation is CASSPRTGDGYTF.